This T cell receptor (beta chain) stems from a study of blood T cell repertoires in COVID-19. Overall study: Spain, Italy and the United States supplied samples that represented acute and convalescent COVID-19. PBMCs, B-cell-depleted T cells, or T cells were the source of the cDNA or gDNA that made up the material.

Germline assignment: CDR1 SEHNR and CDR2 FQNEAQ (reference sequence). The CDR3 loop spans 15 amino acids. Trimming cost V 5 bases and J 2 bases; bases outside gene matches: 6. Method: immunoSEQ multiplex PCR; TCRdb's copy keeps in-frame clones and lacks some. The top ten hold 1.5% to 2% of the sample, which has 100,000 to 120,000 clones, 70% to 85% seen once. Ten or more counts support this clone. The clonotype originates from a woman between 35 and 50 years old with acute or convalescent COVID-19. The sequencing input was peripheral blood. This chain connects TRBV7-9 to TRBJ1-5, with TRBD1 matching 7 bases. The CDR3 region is CASSPTGDRNQPQHF. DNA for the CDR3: TGTGCCAGCAGCCCCACAGGGGACCGCAATCAGCCCCAGCATTTT.